This section outlines one T cell receptor (beta chain) sequence together with its context. This record comes from a study of shared clonotypes between healthy human individuals. TCRdb keeps only in-frame clones here, not all; method: immunoSEQ multiplex PCR. The sample gives approximately 1,000,000 clones, roughly 77% of which show up once; 0.85% to 1% is in the top ten. The CDR3 is 14 amino acids. The V end lost 1 base, the J end lost 2 bases, and 5 bases lay between the germline ends. In germline, CDR1 is MGHRA, CDR2 YSYEKL. This sequence was found in a man aged 18 to 29 in good health. Some clones in this sample may be carry-over from other donors' samples. The chain links TRBV4-1 to TRBJ1-4; no firm D call. The sequencing sample was made of memory CD4+ T cells from PBMCs. The subset is: CD45RA-negative fraction. CDR3 DNA: TGCGCCAGCAGCCAAGTGGGGACTAATGAAAAACTGTTTTTT. Translated, it gives CASSQVGTNEKLFF.